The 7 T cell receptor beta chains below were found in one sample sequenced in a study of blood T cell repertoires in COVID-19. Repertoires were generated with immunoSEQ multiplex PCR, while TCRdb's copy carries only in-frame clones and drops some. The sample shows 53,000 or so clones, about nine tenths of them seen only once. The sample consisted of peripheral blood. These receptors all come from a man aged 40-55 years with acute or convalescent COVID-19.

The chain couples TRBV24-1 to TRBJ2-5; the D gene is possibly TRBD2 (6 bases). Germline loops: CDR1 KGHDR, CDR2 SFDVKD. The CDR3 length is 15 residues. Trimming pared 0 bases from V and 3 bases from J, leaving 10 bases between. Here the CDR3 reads CATSDLPGGEETQYF. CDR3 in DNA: TGTGCCACCAGTGATTTGCCAGGAGGGGAAGAGACCCAGTACTTC.

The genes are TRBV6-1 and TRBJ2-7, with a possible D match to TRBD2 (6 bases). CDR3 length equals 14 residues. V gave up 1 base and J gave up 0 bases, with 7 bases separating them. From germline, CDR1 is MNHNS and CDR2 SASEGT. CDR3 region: CASSEGGVSYEQYF. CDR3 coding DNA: TGTGCCAGCAGTGAAGGGGGGGTCTCCTACGAGCAGTACTTC.

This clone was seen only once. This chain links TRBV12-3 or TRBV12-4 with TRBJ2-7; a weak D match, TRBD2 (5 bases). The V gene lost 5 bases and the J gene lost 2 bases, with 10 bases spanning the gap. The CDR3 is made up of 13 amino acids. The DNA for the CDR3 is TGTGCCAGCAGTCCCCCCGGGACCTACGAGCAGTACTTC. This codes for CASSPPGTYEQYF.

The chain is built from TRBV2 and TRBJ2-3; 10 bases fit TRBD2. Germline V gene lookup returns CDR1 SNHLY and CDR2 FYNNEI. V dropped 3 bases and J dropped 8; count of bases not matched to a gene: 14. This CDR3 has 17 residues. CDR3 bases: TGTGCCAGCAGTGAGGCTAGCGGGAGTATAAGGGAGGGTACGCAGTATTTT. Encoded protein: CASSEASGSIREGTQYF.

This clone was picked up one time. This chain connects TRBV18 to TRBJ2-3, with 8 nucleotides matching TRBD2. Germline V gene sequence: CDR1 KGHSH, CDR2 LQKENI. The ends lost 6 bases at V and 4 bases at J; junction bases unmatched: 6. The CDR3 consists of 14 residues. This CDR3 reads CASSSGLAADTQYF. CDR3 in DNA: TGTGCCAGCTCCAGCGGACTAGCTGCAGATACGCAGTATTTT.

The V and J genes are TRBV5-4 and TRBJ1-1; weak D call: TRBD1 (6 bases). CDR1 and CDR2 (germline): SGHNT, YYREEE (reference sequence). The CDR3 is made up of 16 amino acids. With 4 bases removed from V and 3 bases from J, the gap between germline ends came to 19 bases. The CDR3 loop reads CASSVGRPRQDTEAFF. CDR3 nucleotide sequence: TGTGCCAGCAGCGTTGGGAGACCGCGACAGGACACTGAAGCTTTCTTT. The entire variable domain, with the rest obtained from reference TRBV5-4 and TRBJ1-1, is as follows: ETGVTQSPTHLIKTRGQQVTLRCSSQSGHNTVSWYQQALGQGPQFIFQYYREEENGRGNFPPRFSGLQFPNYSSELNVNALELDDSALYLCASSVGRPRQDTEAFFGQGTRLTVV.

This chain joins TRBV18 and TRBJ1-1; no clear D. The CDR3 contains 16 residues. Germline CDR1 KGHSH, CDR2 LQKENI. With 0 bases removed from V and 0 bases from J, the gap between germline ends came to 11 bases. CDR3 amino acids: CASSPPVGRMNTEAFF. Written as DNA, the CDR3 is TGTGCCAGCTCACCACCAGTTGGGCGAATGAACACTGAAGCTTTCTTT. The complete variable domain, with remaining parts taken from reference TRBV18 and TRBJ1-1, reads NAGVMQNPRHLVRRRGQEARLRCSPMKGHSHVYWYRQLPEEGLKFMVYLQKENIIDESGMPKERFSAEFPKEGPSILRIQQVVRGDSAAYFCASSPPVGRMNTEAFFGQGTRLTVV.